This TCR beta chain appears in the sequencing data of a study of cytomegalovirus exposure and HLA in healthy donors (dated by TCRdb to the late 2010s). Some background on the complete study: An earlier analysis of roughly 610 of the donors reported over 250 Gb of sequence data and 95 million to 120 million unique TCR beta sequences obtained from around 170 million T cells. An early release that covered about 600 HLA-typed donors contained approximately 300 gigabases of sequencing data and 75 million to 100 million unique TCR sequences. Of the 398 genotyped donors, over 70% fell in the genetic ancestry cluster associated with self-reported Caucasian donors. The study aimed to test whether cataloging public T cell receptors could reveal signatures of past pathogen exposure. The T cell repertoires of under 750 subjects were profiled by immunosequencing and related to cytomegalovirus serostatus. A separate validation cohort of 100 to 150 different subjects was used in addition to the approximately 700-subject first cohort. The study combined high-throughput TCR immunosequencing, statistical association of individual TCRs with disease status, and machine learning to predict cytomegalovirus infection status. A later analysis re-examined previously published TCR beta repertoires from about 700 donors and added high-resolution HLA genotyping to investigate patterns of TCR occurrence. In the later analysis, no new phenotypic data were used to find candidate immune exposures; instead, reliance was placed on TCR beta sequences and their occurrence across donors. In an earlier analysis of roughly 540 of the donors, high-throughput TCR beta sequencing was used to judge whether each TCR beta V gene segment behaved as functional or pseudogenic. Donor age, sex, ethnicity and CMV serostatus were collected together with the repertoire data. Genome-wide SNP genotypes for about 65% of the roughly 670 donors were used in a later genetic analysis, which treated that subset as a discovery cohort. Every repertoire in the discovery cohort had been generated on one and the same sequencing platform. Both class I and class II loci were covered by HLA typing, at four-digit resolution. Typing coverage differed by locus: A, B, C, DRB1 and DQB1 were typed in about 620-630 donors, DQA1 in approximately 520, DPA1 in some 570, and DPB1 in about 450. Roughly five DR-DQ haplotypes were treated as single units for association and clustering because of strong linkage in the cohort. Across around 400 genotyped donors of the cohort, an average of approximately 240,000 unique TCR beta nucleotide sequences per donor were sequenced, and 15% to 20% of those sequences were non-productive. Summary of the overall study and its limitations: In an earlier analysis of about 550 of the donors, most TCR beta V segments were observed in productive rearrangements about 90% or about 30% of the time, broadly matching IMGT annotations. In this cohort, only TCR beta chains were sequenced, and detectable features were limited by the absence of alpha or paired-chain data. A further reported finding was that TCR beta sequences accurately predicted the HLA-A and HLA-B alleles for most subjects in the first cohort. According to a later analysis, parvovirus B19, influenza, CMV and Epstein-Barr virus appeared linked to several top co-occurrence clusters. While some public TCRs were present in many individuals, most TCR sequences turned up only very rarely across donors. Because counts were too low, some 16 rarely observed V segments, including chromosome 9 orphons, were excluded from the earlier analysis of several hundred of the donors. A group of highly shared sequence variants was considered likely to be a technical artifact of the sequencing pipeline. The study listed approximately 160 TCR beta chains as associated with cytomegalovirus. Because HLA typing was missing for some donors at each locus, association tests included only the typed subset. CMV serostatus was the only immune exposure information available for the cohort. The authors suggested that the approach could potentially be generalized to other disease states and immunological phenotypes. In a later analysis, the rate of TCR association differed among HLA loci, with DRB1 alleles having the most associated TCRs and HLA-C alleles having the fewest. A later analysis associated 16,951 TCR beta sequences with specific HLA alleles at a false discovery rate of 0.05. A later genetic analysis reported fewer N-insertions in productive TCRs among donors in an Asian-associated ancestry cluster than the roughly 690-donor mean. Most CMV-associated TCR beta chains appeared to be HLA-restricted in a later analysis, and the HLA associations seemed to be driven largely by CMV exposure. Correlated functional status among segregating V segments might reflect linkage disequilibrium, but an unknown experimental factor could not be ruled out. In vitro tests confirmed that a few of the cytomegalovirus-associated TCR beta chains recognize cytomegalovirus antigens. Because the 87-base-pair reads could not distinguish some IMGT-functional V segments, including TRBV6-2 and TRBV6-3, those segments were excluded. In a later analysis, HLA-associated TCR beta chains were found to be more clonally expanded and to have lower generation probabilities than equally common non-associated chains. In both the original and validation cohorts, the classifier was reported to diagnose cytomegalovirus status with high specificity and sensitivity. When HLA alleles, especially DR and DQ, strongly co-occurred, attributing TCR associations to individual alleles was difficult. Sequencing depth was assumed to be roughly uniform across donors in the presence/absence analyses, though that assumption may not hold. In a later genetic analysis, a missense DCLRE1C variant was associated with V-gene and J-gene trimming of TCR beta chains, and the association was replicated in an independent cohort.

Libraries were prepared through the immunoSEQ multiplex PCR assay. A mixture of 60 forward primers for TCR Vbeta segments and 13 reverse primers for TCR Jbeta segments was used in the multiplex PCR. The CDR3 region of rearranged TCR beta genes was amplified from genomic DNA with a multiplex PCR assay. The amplified TCR beta libraries were sequenced on the Illumina HiSeq System as 87-base-pair reads. The authors processed their data as follows. In a later analysis, tens of millions of unique TCR beta chains were counted across the roughly 610 repertoires, and roughly 10 million of these chains were shared by at least two donors. Raw reads were error-corrected and collapsed into unique sequences by a nearest-neighbor algorithm in which closely related sequences were merged to remove PCR and sequencing errors. Alignment of CDR3 sequences to IMGT reference sequences was used to assign V, D and J gene segments. For a sequence to be retained, at least a six-nucleotide match to both a V gene segment and a J gene segment was required. Rearrangements were called productive when the CDR3 lacked stop codons and stayed in frame with V and J; all others were non-productive. Following IMGT convention, CDR3 was defined as the stretch from the second conserved V-encoded cysteine to the conserved J-encoded phenylalanine. The earlier analysis of about 570 of the donors excluded any sequence lacking an unambiguous match to a single V gene segment. An earlier analysis of under 750 of the donors called V segments functional above 56.7% productive rearrangements and segregating when the between-donor standard deviation exceeded 5%. A statistical classification framework was developed to diagnose cytomegalovirus status using the catalog of TCR beta chain sequences. In a later analysis, TCR nucleotide sequences were compared against IMGT/GENE-DB human TR gene sequences so that V and J genes could be assigned. In a later analysis, CDR3 sequences and most-parsimonious VDJ recombination scenarios were assigned using the TCRdist pipeline. In a later analysis, each TCR beta chain was defined by its CDR3 amino acid sequence together with its V-gene family, and reads without a unique V-gene family were excluded. In a later analysis, 500 to 650 highly shared, low-generation-probability nucleotide sequences were removed to address suspected cross-contamination and a sequencing artifact. A later analysis calculated a clonal expansion index for each public chain from normalized within-repertoire ranks of inferred template counts. Generation probabilities in a later analysis came from a VDJ recombination model fitted to out-of-frame rearrangements, and those results were checked against IGoR. In a later analysis, hypergeometric tests were used to score TCR-TCR, TCR-HLA and TCR-CMV co-occurrence, with a repertoire-size bias correction applied to TCR pairs. A later analysis estimated false discovery rates by permuting HLA or CMV assignments 20 times. A later analysis grouped co-occurring TCRs with DBSCAN, adding TCRdist sequence similarity when clustering within HLA-allele-positive subsets. Repertoires with fewer than 30,000 or more than 120,000 public chains, plus five repertoires with anomalous nucleotide sharing, were excluded from co-occurrence clustering. Held by TCRdb, this immuneACCESS table contains in-frame sequences only and omits some clones. Under half of the omission traces to an unresolved V gene where checked; the cause of the rest is unknown. V and J calls and clone size are copied from that table; D and trimming were computed from the DNA. This sample has 100,000 to 150,000 clones in its table, and around 77% of those were observed once. Around 3.5% of the sample goes to the ten largest clones.

The cohort comprised more than 550 healthy bone marrow donors. At the time of sampling, all cohort members were nominally healthy, though unrecorded immune exposures were likely present. Of the approximately 700 cohort members, about 290 had a positive CMV serostatus and about 350 had a negative one, while no CMV serostatus was recorded for the donor. Every donor gave a peripheral blood sample, and the peripheral blood mononuclear cells from that sample were used for TCR beta sequencing. The Qiagen DNeasy Blood Extraction Kit was used to extract genomic DNA from the blood cell samples. The CDR3 has 19 amino acids, counting the end cysteine and phenylalanine. The CDR3 DNA has 57 bases and is translated from base 1. CDR1 and CDR2 are drawn from the germline V gene: SGHNT, YENEEA. V is cut back by 0 bases and J by 0 bases, with 9 bases in the junction unmatched. Notes on this clone: Its antigen is unknown. One base away there is no much larger clone; base qualities are not given.

The sequence was obtained from a human donor in good health. The chain joins TRBV11-3 to TRBJ2-3, and TRBD2 matches 10 of the central bases. The material sequenced was PBMCs. The nucleotide sequence is given as TGTGCCAGCAGCTTAGATCGGACTAGCGGTTTGACTAGCACAGATACGCAGTATTTT. It translates as CASSLDRTSGLTSTDTQYF.